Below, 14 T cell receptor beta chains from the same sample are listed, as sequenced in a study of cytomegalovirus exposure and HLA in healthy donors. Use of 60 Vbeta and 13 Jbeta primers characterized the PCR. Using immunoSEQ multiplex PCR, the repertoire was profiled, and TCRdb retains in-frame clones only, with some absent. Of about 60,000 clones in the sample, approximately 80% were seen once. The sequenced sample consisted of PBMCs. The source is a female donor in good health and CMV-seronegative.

This CDR3 is CASSPSGGYEAFF. In DNA, the CDR3 is TGTGCCAGCTCACCGTCAGGGGGGTATGAAGCTTTCTTT. The chain carries TRBV18 and TRBJ1-1, with 7 bases matching TRBD1. Trimming at V came to 3 bases and at J to 7 bases, leaving 5 bases not matched to a gene. This CDR3 comprises 13 residues. The germline V gene encodes CDR1 KGHSH and CDR2 LQKENI.

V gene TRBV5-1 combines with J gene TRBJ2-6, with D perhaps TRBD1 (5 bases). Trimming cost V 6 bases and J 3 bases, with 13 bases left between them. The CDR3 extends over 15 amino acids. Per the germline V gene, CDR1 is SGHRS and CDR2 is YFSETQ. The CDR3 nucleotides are TGCGCCAGCACCCAGCAGGGTGTTGGGGCCAACGTCCTGACTTTC. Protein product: CASTQQGVGANVLTF.

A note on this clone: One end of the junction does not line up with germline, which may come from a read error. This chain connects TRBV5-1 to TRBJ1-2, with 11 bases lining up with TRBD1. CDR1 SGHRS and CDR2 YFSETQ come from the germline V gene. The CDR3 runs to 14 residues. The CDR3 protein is CASGQGAANYSYTF. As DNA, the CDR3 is TGCGCCAGCGGACAGGGGGCAGCTAACTATAGCTACACCTTC.

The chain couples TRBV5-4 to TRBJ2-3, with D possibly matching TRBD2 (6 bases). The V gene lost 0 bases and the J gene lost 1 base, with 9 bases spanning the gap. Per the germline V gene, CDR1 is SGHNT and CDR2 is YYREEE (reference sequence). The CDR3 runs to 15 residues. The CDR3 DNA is TGTGCCAGCAGCTTGGCCGGGGGTGGCACAGATACGCAGTATTTT. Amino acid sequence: CASSLAGGGTDTQYF. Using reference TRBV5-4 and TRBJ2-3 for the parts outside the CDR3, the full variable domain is ETGVTQSPTHLIKTRGQQVTLRCSSQSGHNTVSWYQQALGQGPQFIFQYYREEENGRGNFPPRFSGLQFPNYSSELNVNALELDDSALYLCASSLAGGGTDTQYFGPGTRLTVL.

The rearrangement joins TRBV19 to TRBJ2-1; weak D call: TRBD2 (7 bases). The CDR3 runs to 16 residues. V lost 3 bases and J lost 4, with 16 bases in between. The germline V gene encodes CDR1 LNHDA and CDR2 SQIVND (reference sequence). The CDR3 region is CASSIGGGGTYNEQFF. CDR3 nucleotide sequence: TGTGCCAGTAGTATCGGTGGGGGGGGCACTTACAATGAGCAGTTCTTC.

The CDR3 spells CASGQGLIQPQHF. CDR3 bases: TGTGCCAGCGGACAGGGGTTGATTCAGCCCCAGCATTTT. V gene TRBV30 combines with J gene TRBJ1-5; 9 bases agree with TRBD1. V was clipped by 8 bases and J by 6 bases; unmatched bases: 8. Per germline, CDR1 GTSNPN and CDR2 SVGIG (reference sequence). The CDR3 contains 13 residues. Full variable domain (rest looked up from reference TRBV30 and TRBJ1-5): SQTIHQWPATLVQPVGSPLSLECTVEGTSNPNLYWYRQAAGRGLQLLFYSVGIGQISSEVPQNLSASRPQDRQFILSSKKLLLSDSGFYLCASGQGLIQPQHFGDGTRLSIL.

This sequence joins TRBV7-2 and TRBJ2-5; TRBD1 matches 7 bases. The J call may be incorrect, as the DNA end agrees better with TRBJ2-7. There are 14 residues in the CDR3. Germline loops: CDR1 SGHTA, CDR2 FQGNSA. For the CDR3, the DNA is TGTGCCAGCAGACCCGGACAGGTATCCTACGAGCAGTACTTC. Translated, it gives CASRPGQVSYEQYF.

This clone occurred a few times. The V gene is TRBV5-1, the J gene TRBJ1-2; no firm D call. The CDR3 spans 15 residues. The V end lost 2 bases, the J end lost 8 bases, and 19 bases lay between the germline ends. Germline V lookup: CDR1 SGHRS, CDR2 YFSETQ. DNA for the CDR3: TGCGCCAGCAGCTTAGATGAGTTATTTCGCGGCGGCTACACCTTC. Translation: CASSLDELFRGGYTF.

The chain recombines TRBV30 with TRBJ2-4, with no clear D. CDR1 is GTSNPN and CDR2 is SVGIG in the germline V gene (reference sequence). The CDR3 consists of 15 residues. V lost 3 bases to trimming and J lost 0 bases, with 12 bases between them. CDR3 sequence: CAWRRASIAKNIQYF. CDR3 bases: TGTGCCTGGAGAAGAGCGTCAATAGCCAAAAACATTCAGTACTTC.

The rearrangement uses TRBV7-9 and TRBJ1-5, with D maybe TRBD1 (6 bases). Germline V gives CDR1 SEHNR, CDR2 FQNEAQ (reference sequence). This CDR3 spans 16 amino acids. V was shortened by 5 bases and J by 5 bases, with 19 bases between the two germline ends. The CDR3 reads CASSPSGPSGDQPQHF. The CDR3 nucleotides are TGTGCCAGCAGCCCCTCCGGCCCCTCAGGGGATCAGCCCCAGCATTTT. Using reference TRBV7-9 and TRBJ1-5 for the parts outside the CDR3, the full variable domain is DTGVSQNPRHKITKRGQNVTFRCDPISEHNRLYWYRQTLGQGPEFLTYFQNEAQLEKSRLLSDRFSAERPKGSFSTLEIQRTEQGDSAMYLCASSPSGPSGDQPQHFGDGTRLSIL.

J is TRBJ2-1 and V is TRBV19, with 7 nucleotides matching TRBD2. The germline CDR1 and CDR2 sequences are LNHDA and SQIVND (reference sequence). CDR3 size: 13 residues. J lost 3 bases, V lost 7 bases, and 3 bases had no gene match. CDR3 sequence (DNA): TGTGCCAGTATGAGGACTAGCTACAATGAGCAGTTCTTC. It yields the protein CASMRTSYNEQFF.

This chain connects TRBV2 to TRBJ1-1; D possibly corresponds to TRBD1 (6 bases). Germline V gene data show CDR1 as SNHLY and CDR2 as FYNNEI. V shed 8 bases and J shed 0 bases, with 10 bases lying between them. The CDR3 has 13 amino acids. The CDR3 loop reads CASQGHLNTEAFF. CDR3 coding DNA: TGTGCCAGCCAGGGGCACCTGAACACTGAAGCTTTCTTT.

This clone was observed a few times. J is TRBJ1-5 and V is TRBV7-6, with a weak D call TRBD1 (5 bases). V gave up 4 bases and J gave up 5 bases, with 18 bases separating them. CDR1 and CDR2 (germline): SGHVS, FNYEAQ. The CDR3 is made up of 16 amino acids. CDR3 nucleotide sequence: TGTGCCAGCAGCTCTAGCGTCAGGGTGGCCGATCAGCCCCAGCATTTT. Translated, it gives CASSSSVRVADQPQHF.

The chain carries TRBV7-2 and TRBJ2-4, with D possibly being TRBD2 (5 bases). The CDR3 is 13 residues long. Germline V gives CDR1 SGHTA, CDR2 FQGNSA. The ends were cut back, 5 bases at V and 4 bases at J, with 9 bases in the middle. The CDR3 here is CASSPEGKNIQYF. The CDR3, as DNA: TGTGCCAGCAGCCCAGAGGGAAAAAACATTCAGTACTTC.